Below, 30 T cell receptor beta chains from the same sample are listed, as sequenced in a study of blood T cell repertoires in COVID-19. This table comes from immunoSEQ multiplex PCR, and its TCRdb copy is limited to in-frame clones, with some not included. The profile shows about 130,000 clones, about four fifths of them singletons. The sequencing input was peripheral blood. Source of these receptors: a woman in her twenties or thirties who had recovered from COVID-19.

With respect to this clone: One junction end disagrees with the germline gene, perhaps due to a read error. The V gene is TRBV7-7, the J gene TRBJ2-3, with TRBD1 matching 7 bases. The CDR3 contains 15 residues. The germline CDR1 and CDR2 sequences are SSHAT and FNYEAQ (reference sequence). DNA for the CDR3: TGTGCTAGCAGCCCTCGACAGGGAAGCACAGATACGCAGTATTTT. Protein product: CASSPRQGSTDTQYF.

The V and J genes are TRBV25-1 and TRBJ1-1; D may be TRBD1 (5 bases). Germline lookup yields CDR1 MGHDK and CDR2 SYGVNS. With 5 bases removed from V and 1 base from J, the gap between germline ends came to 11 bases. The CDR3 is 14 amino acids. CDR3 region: CASSLTGTNTEAFF. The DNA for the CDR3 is TGTGCCAGCAGTCTCACAGGAACGAACACTGAAGCTTTCTTT.

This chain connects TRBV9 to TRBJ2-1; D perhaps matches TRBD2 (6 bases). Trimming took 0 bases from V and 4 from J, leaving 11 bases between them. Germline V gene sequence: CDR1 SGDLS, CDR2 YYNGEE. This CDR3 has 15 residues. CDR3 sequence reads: CASSVGLAEYNEQFF. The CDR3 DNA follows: TGTGCCAGCAGCGTAGGTTTAGCGGAGTACAATGAGCAGTTCTTC.

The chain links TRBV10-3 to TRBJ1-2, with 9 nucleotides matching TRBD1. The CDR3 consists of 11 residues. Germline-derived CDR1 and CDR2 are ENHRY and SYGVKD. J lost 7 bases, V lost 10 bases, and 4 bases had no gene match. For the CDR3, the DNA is TGTGCCACCGGGACAGGGCTTGGCTACACCTTC. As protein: CATGTGLGYTF.

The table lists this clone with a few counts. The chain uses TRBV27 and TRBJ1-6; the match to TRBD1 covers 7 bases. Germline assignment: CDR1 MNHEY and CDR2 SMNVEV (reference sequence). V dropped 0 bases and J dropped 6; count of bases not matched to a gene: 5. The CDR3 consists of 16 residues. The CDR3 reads CASSLSGDSLNSPLHF. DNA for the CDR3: TGTGCCAGCAGTTTATCAGGGGACAGTCTTAATTCACCCCTCCACTTT.

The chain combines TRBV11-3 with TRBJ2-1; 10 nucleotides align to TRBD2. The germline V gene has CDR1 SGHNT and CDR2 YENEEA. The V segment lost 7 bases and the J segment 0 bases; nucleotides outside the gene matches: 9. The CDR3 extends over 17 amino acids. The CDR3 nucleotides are TGTGCCAGCACTAGCGGGGGTCGTAAGAGCTCCTACAATGAGCAGTTCTTC. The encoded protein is CASTSGGRKSSYNEQFF.

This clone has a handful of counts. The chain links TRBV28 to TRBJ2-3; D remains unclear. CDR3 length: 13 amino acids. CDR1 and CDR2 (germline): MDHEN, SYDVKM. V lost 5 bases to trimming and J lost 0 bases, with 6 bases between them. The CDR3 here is CASSPQSTDTQYF. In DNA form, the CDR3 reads TGTGCCAGCAGTCCCCAGAGCACAGATACGCAGTATTTT.

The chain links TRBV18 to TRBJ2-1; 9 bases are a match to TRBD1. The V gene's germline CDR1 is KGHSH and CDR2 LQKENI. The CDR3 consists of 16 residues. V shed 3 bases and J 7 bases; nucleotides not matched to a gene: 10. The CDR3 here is CASSPGKDRGNNEQFF. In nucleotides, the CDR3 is TGTGCCAGCTCACCGGGGAAGGACAGGGGTAATAATGAGCAGTTCTTC.

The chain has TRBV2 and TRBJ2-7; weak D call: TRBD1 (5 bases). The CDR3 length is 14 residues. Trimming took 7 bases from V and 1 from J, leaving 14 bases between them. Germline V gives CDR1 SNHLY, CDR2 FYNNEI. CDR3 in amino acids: CASIPSGQSYEQYF. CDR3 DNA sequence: TGTGCCAGCATCCCTTCAGGGCAGTCCTACGAGCAGTACTTC.

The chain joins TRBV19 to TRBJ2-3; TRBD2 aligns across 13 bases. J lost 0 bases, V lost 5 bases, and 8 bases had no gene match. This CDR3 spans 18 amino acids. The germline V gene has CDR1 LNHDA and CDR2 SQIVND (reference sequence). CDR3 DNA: TGTGCCAGTAGTCCCGCACTAGCGGGGGGGCCTAGCACAGATACGCAGTATTTT. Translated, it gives CASSPALAGGPSTDTQYF.

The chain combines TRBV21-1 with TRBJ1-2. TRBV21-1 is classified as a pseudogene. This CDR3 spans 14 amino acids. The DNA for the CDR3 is TGTGCCAGCAGCAAACGGGGGGCCGGCTATGGCTACACCTTC. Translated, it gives CASSKRGAGYGYTF.

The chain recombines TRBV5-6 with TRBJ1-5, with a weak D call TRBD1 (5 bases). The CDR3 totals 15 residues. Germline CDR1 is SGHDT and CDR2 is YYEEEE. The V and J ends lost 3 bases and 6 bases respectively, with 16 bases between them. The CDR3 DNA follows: TGTGCCAGCAGCTGGGGACTTGGCGCCGGTCAGCCCCAGCATTTT. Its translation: CASSWGLGAGQPQHF.

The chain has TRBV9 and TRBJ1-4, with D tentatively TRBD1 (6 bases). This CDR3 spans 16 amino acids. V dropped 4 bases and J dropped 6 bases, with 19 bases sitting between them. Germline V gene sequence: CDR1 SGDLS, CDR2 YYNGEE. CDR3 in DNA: TGTGCCAGCAGCCCTCTTGGGGGGGGGCTCTATGAAAAACTGTTTTTT. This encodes CASSPLGGGLYEKLFF.

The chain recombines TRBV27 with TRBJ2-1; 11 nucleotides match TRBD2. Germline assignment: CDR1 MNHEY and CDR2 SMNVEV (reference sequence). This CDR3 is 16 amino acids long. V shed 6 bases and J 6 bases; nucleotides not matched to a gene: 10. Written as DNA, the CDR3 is TGTGCCAGCAGCCTGACTAGCGGGAAGACGAGCAATGAGCAGTTCTTC. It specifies CASSLTSGKTSNEQFF.

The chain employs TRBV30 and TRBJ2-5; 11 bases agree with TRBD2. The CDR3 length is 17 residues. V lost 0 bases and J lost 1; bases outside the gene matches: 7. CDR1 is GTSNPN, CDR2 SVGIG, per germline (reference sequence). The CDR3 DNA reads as TGTGCCTGGAGTGTAGGGTGGCTAGCGGGGGGCCAAGAGACCCAGTACTTC. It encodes CAWSVGWLAGGQETQYF.

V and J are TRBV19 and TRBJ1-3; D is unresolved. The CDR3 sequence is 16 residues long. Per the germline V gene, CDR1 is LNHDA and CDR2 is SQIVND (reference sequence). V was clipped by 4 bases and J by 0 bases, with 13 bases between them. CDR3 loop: CASSTRAGSSGNTIYF. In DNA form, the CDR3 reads TGTGCCAGTAGTACCCGGGCGGGGAGCTCTGGAAACACCATATATTTT.

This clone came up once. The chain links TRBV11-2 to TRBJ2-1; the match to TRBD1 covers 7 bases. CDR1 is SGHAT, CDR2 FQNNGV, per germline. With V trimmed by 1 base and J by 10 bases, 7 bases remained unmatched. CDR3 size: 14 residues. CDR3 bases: TGTGCCAGCAGCTTAGGAGGGACAGTCTTCGAGCAGTTCTTC. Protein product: CASSLGGTVFEQFF.

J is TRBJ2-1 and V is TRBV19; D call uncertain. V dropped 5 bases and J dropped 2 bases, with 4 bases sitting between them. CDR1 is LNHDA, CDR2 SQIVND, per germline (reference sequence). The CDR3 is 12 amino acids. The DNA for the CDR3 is TGTGCCAGTAGTGACACCTACAATGAGCAGTTCTTC. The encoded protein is CASSDTYNEQFF.

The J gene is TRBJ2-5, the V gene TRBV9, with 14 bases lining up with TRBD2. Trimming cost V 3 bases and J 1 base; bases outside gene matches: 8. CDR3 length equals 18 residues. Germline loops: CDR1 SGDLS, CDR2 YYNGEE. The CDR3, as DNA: TGTGCCAGCAGCGGTCGGACTAGCGGGAGGAGTTCCCAAGAGACCCAGTACTTC. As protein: CASSGRTSGRSSQETQYF.

CDR3 sequence (DNA): TGTGCCAGCGATGCTAGCGGAAGCTCCTACAATGAGCAGTTCTTC. Protein: CASDASGSSYNEQFF. The rearrangement uses TRBV9 and TRBJ2-1; 7 nucleotides line up with TRBD2. After removal of 7 bases from V and 0 bases from J, the junction contained 7 bases not matched to a gene. The CDR3 is 15 amino acids. Per germline, CDR1 SGDLS and CDR2 YYNGEE. Full variable domain (outside the CDR3, taken from reference TRBV9 and TRBJ2-1): DSGVTQTPKHLITATGQRVTLRCSPRSGDLSVYWYQQSLDQGLQFLIQYYNGEERAKGNILERFSAQQFPDLHSELNLSSLELGDSALYFCASDASGSSYNEQFFGPGTRLTVL.

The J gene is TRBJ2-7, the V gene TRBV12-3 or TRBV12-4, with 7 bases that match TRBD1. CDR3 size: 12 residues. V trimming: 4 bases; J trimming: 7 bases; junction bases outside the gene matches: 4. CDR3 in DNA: TGTGCCAGCAGTTCGACAGGGCTTGAGCAGTACTTC. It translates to CASSSTGLEQYF.

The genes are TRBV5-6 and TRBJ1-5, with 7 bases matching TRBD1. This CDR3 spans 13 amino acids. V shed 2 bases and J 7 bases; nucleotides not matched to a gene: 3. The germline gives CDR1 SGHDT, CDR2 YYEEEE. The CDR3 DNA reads TGTGCCAGCAGCTTACAGGGGTTGCAGCCCCAGCATTTT. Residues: CASSLQGLQPQHF.

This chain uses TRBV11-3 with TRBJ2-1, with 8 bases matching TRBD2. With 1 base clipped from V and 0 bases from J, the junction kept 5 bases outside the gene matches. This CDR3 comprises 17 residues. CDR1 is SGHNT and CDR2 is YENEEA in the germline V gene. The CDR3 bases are TGTGCCAGCAGCTTAGGGGTAGCGGGGAGCTCCTACAATGAGCAGTTCTTC. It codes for CASSLGVAGSSYNEQFF. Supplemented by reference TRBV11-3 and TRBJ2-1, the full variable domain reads EAGVVQSPRYKIIEKKQPVAFWCNPISGHNTLYWYLQNLGQGPELLIRYENEEAVDDSQLPKDRFSAERLKGVDSTLKIQPAELGDSAVYLCASSLGVAGSSYNEQFFGPGTRLTVL.

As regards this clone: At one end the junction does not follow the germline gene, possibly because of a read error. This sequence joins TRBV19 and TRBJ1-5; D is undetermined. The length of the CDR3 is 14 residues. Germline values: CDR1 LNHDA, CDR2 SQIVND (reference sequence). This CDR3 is CASSIEGPNRPQHF. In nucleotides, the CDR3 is TGTGCCAGTAGTATTGAGGGTCCAAATCGGCCCCAGCATTTT.

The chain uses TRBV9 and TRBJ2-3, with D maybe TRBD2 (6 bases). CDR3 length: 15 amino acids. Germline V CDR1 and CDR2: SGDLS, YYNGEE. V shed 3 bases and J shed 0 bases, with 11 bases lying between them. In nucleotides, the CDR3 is TGTGCCAGCAGCGGATCAAGCGGGAGCACAGATACGCAGTATTTT. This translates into CASSGSSGSTDTQYF.

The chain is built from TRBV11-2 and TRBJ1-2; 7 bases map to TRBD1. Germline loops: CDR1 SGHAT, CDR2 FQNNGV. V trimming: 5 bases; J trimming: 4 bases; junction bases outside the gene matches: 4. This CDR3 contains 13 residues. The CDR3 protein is CASSPGQLYGYTF. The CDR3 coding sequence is TGTGCCAGCAGCCCGGGACAGCTCTATGGCTACACCTTC.

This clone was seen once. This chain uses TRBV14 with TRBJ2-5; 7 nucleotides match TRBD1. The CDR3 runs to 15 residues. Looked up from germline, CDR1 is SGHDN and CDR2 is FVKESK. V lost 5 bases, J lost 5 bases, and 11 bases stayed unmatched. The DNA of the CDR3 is TGTGCCAGCAGCGTCGGTCGACAGGGAGCCGAGACCCAGTACTTC. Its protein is CASSVGRQGAETQYF.

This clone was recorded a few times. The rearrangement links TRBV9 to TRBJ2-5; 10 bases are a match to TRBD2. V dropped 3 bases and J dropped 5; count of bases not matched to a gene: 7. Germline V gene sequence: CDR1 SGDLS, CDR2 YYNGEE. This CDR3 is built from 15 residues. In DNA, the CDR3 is TGTGCCAGCAGCGATCGAGCGGGGGGGCGGGAGACCCAGTACTTC. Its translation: CASSDRAGGRETQYF.

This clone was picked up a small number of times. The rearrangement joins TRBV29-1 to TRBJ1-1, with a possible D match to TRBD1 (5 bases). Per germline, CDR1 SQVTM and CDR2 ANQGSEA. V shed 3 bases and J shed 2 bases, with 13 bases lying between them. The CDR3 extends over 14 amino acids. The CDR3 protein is CSVDTQGSNTEAFF. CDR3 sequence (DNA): TGCAGCGTTGACACTCAGGGATCCAACACTGAAGCTTTCTTT. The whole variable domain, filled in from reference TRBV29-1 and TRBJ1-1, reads SAVISQKPSRDICQRGTSLTIQCQVDSQVTMMFWYRQQPGQSLTLIATANQGSEATYESGFVIDKFPISRPNLTFSTLTVSNMSPEDSSIYLCSVDTQGSNTEAFFGQGTRLTVV.

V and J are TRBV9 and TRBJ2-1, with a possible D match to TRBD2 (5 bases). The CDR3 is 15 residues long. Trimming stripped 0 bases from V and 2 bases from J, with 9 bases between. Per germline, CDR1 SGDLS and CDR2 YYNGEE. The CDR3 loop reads CASSVEGSAYNEQFF. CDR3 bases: TGTGCCAGCAGCGTAGAGGGTAGCGCCTACAATGAGCAGTTCTTC.